This T cell receptor (beta chain) was identified during a study of regulatory T cells in long-lasting Graves disease (dated by TCRdb to the early 2020s). Regarding the complete study: Persistent Graves' disease was defined as persistently positive TSH receptor autoantibodies together with antithyroid drug treatment for over 5 years. Persistent Graves' disease patients were compared with newly diagnosed Graves' disease patients by peripheral blood TCR sequencing and RNA sequencing. The study took place in China and was registered as a clinical trial. A total of 35 or so samples were covered by TCR sequencing, comprising approximately 13 persistent and around 20 newly diagnosed Graves' disease patients. Antithyroid drugs had been taken for 10 to 13 years on average by persistent Graves' disease patients in the clinical cohort.

The germline V gene encodes CDR1 SNHLY and CDR2 FYNNEI. Trimming costs V 3 bases and J 1 base, and their ends lie 12 bases apart. The CDR3 starts with the cysteine, ends with the phenylalanine, and has 15 residues. The retained sequence is limited to the CDR3, 45 bases, with the frame set at the first base. Receptor libraries were prepared by multiplex PCR. The instrument was an Illumina HiSeq 4000. To build TCR beta libraries, CDR3 regions were amplified by Arm-PCR using iRepertoire HTBI primers. PCR products were gel purified before sequencing. The original pipeline was this. Across samples, 62 TRBV and roughly 13 TRBJ segments were identified and used for gene usage analysis of CDR3 amino acid clonotypes. Filtered high-quality paired reads were merged into contigs using COPE and FqMerger. BLAST was used to align contigs to IMGT TRBV, TRBD and TRBJ reference genes, and CDR3 was defined according to IMGT. Any clonotype with a frequency above 0.1% was classified as a highly expanded clone. Repertoire diversity was measured by Shannon entropy, and V-J evenness by the Gini coefficient. A clonotype found in more than one individual was treated as public. TCRdb trimmed the raw reads at Q25, called clones with MiXCR and kept productive beta chains. Rows merge per CDR3 protein into single entries with the most common DNA and genes. What appears here as the V and J calls and clone size reflects TCRdb's work, not the paper's. The sample table contains 400,000 or so distinct CDR3 sequences; only one count was recorded for 20% to 30% of them. Roughly 30% of the sample goes to the ten largest clones.

In this sample, this clonotype turned up many times. Its antigen is unknown. The sample holds no much larger clone one base away, and base qualities are not on file. The time point label on this specimen signifies: persistent/refractory GD, antithyroid drugs over 5 years with positive TRAb. RNA was extracted from PBMCs in TRIzol for both TCR sequencing and RNA sequencing. Graves' disease was diagnosed according to American Thyroid Association guidelines. The patients came from an endocrinology department in Xi'an, China. Each patient gave 7.5 to 10 milliliters of peripheral blood, collected in an EDTA anticoagulant tube. Ficoll Paque Plus density gradient separation was used to isolate PBMCs, and no further T cell sorting was performed. An Agilent 2100 Bioanalyzer and agarose gel were used to check RNA quality, and a NanoDrop 2000 was used to measure RNA concentration. Results and caveats for the whole study, not just this receptor: As a limitation, the authors acknowledged that the small sample size may reduce accuracy. Preferential use of TRBV28, TRBJ1-2 and TRBJ2-5 was observed in persistent disease, whereas TRBV20-1 and TRBJ2-1 were favored in newly diagnosed disease. Sequencing and analysis were limited to the TCR beta chain. The study examined only peripheral blood because the primary lesion, thyroid tissue, could not be accessed. Persistent patients shared more public clonotypes among themselves (under 3,000) than newly diagnosed patients did (about 970). Compared with newly diagnosed patients, patients with persistent Graves' disease had lower TCR Shannon entropy and fewer highly expanded clones, which suggests clonal expansion.

The rearrangement combines TRBV2 with TRBJ1-1; the D gene lacks a confident call. The material was peripheral blood mononuclear cells (PBMCs), obtained when the disease was refractory, from a patient treated with antithyroid drugs. This TCR derives from a female donor with Graves disease. The CDR3 region: CASSDDLQANTEAFF. The sequence in DNA is TGTGCCAGCAGTGATGATCTCCAGGCGAACACTGAAGCTTTCTTT.